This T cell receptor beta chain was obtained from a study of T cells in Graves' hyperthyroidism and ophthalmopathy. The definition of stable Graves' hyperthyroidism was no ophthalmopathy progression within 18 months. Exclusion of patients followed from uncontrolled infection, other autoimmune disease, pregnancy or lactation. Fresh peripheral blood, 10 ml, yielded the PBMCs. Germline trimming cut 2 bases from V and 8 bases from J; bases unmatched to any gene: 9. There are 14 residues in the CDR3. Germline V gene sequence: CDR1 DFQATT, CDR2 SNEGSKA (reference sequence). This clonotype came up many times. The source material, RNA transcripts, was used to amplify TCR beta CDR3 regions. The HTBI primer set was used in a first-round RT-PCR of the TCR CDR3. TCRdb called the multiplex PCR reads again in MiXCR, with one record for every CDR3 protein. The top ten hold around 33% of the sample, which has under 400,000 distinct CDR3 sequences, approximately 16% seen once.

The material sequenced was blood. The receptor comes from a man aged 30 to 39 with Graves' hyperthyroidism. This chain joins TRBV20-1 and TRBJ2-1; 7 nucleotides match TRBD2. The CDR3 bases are TGCAGTGCTAGACTAGCGGTGAGGCACGATGAGCAGTTCTTC. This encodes CSARLAVRHDEQFF.